This entry lists 15 T cell receptor beta chains sequenced from one sample in a study of shared clonotypes between healthy human individuals. Method: immunoSEQ multiplex PCR; TCRdb's copy keeps in-frame clones and lacks some. The data show about 1.5 million clones, roughly 98% seen once. Sequencing was done on a sample of naive CD4+ T cells sorted from blood. Indicated subset: CD45RA+ positively selected. The receptors here all came from a young man in good health.

The chain recombines TRBV7-9 with TRBJ1-6; 9 bases fit TRBD1. Germline V CDR1 and CDR2: SEHNR, FQNEAQ (reference sequence). The CDR3 consists of 16 residues. J was trimmed by 7 bases and V by 4 bases; bases with no gene match: 8. CDR3 in DNA: TGTGCCAGCAGCTCTTATTCGGGACAGGGAAATTCACCCCTCCACTTT. Translation gives CASSSYSGQGNSPLHF.

The rearrangement joins TRBV2 to TRBJ2-7; 9 nucleotides line up with TRBD2. Germline V gene lookup returns CDR1 SNHLY and CDR2 FYNNEI. CDR3 length: 13 residues. Trimming took 6 bases from V and 4 from J; bases not matched to a gene: 4. DNA for the CDR3: TGTGCCAGCAGGTCTAGCGGGACTTACGAGCAGTACTTC. The encoded protein is CASRSSGTYEQYF.

The chain is built from TRBV6-5 and TRBJ2-1, with D unclear. The V and J ends lost 5 bases and 8 bases respectively, with 10 bases between them. The CDR3 contains 12 residues. Germline loops: CDR1 MNHEY, CDR2 SVGAGI. CDR3 residues: CASSTLKDEQFF. DNA of the CDR3: TGTGCCAGCAGTACCCTGAAAGATGAGCAGTTCTTC.

This clone was detected only once. The chain employs TRBV5-6 and TRBJ2-5, with D unresolved. Germline V gene data show CDR1 as SGHDT and CDR2 as YYEEEE. V was clipped by 1 base and J by 5 bases, with 12 bases between them. There are 14 residues in the CDR3. CDR3 loop: CASSLTWVRETQYF. The CDR3 DNA is TGTGCCAGCAGCTTGACTTGGGTCCGGGAGACCCAGTACTTC.

The chain has TRBV5-5 and TRBJ2-5; D remains unclear. The CDR3 is 12 residues long. V shed 1 base and J shed 5 bases, with 6 bases lying between them. Germline CDR1 is SGHKS and CDR2 is YYEKEE (reference sequence). The CDR3 sequence is CASSLNEETQYF. CDR3 DNA: TGTGCCAGCAGCTTGAATGAGGAGACCCAGTACTTC.

The rearrangement joins TRBV7-9 to TRBJ1-1; possibly TRBD1 for D (5 bases). V was trimmed by 2 bases and J by 7 bases, leaving 8 bases between them. CDR1 is SEHNR, CDR2 FQNEAQ, per germline (reference sequence). The CDR3 contains 12 residues. CDR3 region: CASSLTRGEAFF. CDR3 DNA sequence: TGTGCCAGCAGCTTAACGAGGGGTGAAGCTTTCTTT.

The chain recombines TRBV5-1 with TRBJ2-5; possible D gene TRBD2, 6 bases. The CDR3 extends over 16 amino acids. Germline V gene lookup returns CDR1 SGHRS and CDR2 YFSETQ. V lost 4 bases and J 1 base, leaving 17 bases between the germline ends. CDR3 nucleotides: TGCGCCAGCAGCCTCTACGGTAGCGGACCCCAAGAGACCCAGTACTTC. Amino acid sequence: CASSLYGSGPQETQYF.

The chain joins TRBV5-5 to TRBJ2-1, with 7 bases fitting TRBD2. CDR1 and CDR2 from the germline V gene are SGHKS and YYEKEE (reference sequence). This CDR3 spans 15 amino acids. Trimming removed 1 base from V and 8 bases from J; junction bases left unmatched: 9. CDR3 residues: CASSLPQVAGDEQFF. CDR3 coding DNA: TGTGCCAGCAGCTTGCCTCAGGTGGCGGGGGATGAGCAGTTCTTC.

The chain combines TRBV7-2 with TRBJ2-1; 7 bases agree with TRBD2. Germline-derived CDR1 and CDR2 are SGHTA and FQGNSA. J was trimmed by 9 bases and V by 1 base; bases with no gene match: 9. This CDR3 contains 15 residues. The CDR3 DNA reads as TGTGCCAGCAGCTTAGGTCTAGCGGAGTCCTTTGAGCAGTTCTTC. It codes for CASSLGLAESFEQFF.

This sequence joins TRBV7-8 and TRBJ2-2; D uncertain. This CDR3 is 12 amino acids long. V lost 3 bases and J lost 6, with 5 bases in between. CDR1 SGHVS and CDR2 FQNEAQ come from the germline V gene. CDR3 bases: TGTGCCAGCAGCTTTCCCCCCGGGGAGCTGTTTTTT. Translation gives CASSFPPGELFF.

This sequence joins TRBV5-1 and TRBJ2-3; TRBD2 agrees at 10 bases. Germline CDR1 and CDR2: SGHRS and YFSETQ. J gave up 4 bases and V 1 base, and 3 bases lay outside the gene matches. The CDR3 runs 15 residues. DNA of the CDR3: TGCGCCAGCAGCTTGTTCGGACTAGCGGCAGATACGCAGTATTTT. It specifies CASSLFGLAADTQYF.

The chain uses TRBV4-3 and TRBJ2-7; 8 bases are a match to TRBD2. Germline V CDR1 and CDR2: LGHNA, YSLEER. This CDR3 is built from 16 residues. After removal of 0 bases from V and 3 bases from J, the junction contained 7 bases not matched to a gene. This CDR3 reads CASSQERSGRIYEQYF. As DNA, the CDR3 is TGCGCCAGCAGCCAAGAACGGAGCGGGAGAATCTACGAGCAGTACTTC.

The chain joins TRBV5-4 to TRBJ1-2; no clear D. This CDR3 is built from 14 residues. The germline V gene encodes CDR1 SGHNT and CDR2 YYREEE (reference sequence). V shed 0 bases and J shed 8 bases, with 14 bases lying between them. CDR3 protein: CASSLGEPLGGYTF. The CDR3 bases are TGTGCCAGCAGCTTGGGGGAACCCCTGGGCGGCTACACCTTC.

V is TRBV5-5 and J is TRBJ1-4, with unresolved D. Per the germline V gene, CDR1 is SGHKS and CDR2 is YYEKEE (reference sequence). V gave up 4 bases and J gave up 8 bases, with 18 bases separating them. This CDR3 comprises 15 residues. The chain's CDR3 is CASSGRTPKEEKLFF. For the CDR3, the DNA is TGTGCCAGCAGCGGGCGGACCCCCAAGGAGGAAAAACTGTTTTTT.

The J gene is TRBJ1-2, the V gene TRBV12-5, with D uncertain. The CDR3 is 12 amino acids. Germline lookup yields CDR1 LGHNT and CDR2 FRNRAP. V lost 3 bases and J 4 bases, leaving 6 bases between the germline ends. CDR3: CASGFESYGYTF. CDR3 in DNA: TGTGCTAGTGGTTTTGAGAGCTATGGCTACACCTTC.